One T cell receptor beta chain is described in this entry. The source of the sample is a study of radiation and T cells in renal cell carcinoma. The CDR3 totals 14 residues. Per germline, CDR1 MNHNS and CDR2 SASEGT. J gave up 2 bases and V 2 bases, and 3 bases lay outside the gene matches. Treatment meaning: 15 Gy SBRT to primary tumor, nephrectomy 4 weeks later. The data were produced by immunoSEQ multiplex PCR, yet TCRdb's version contains in-frame clones alone and is incomplete. The table records several thousand clones, around 50% of them present only once. The chain employs TRBV6-1 and TRBJ2-7, with 7 nucleotides matching TRBD1. The sequences come from tumor tissue, collected from a patient whose treatment included radiotherapy and nephrectomy. The source is a man in his 60s with renal cell carcinoma. The CDR3 reads CASSERQGAYEQYF. CDR3 bases: TGTGCCAGCAGTGAACGGCAGGGGGCCTACGAGCAGTACTTC.